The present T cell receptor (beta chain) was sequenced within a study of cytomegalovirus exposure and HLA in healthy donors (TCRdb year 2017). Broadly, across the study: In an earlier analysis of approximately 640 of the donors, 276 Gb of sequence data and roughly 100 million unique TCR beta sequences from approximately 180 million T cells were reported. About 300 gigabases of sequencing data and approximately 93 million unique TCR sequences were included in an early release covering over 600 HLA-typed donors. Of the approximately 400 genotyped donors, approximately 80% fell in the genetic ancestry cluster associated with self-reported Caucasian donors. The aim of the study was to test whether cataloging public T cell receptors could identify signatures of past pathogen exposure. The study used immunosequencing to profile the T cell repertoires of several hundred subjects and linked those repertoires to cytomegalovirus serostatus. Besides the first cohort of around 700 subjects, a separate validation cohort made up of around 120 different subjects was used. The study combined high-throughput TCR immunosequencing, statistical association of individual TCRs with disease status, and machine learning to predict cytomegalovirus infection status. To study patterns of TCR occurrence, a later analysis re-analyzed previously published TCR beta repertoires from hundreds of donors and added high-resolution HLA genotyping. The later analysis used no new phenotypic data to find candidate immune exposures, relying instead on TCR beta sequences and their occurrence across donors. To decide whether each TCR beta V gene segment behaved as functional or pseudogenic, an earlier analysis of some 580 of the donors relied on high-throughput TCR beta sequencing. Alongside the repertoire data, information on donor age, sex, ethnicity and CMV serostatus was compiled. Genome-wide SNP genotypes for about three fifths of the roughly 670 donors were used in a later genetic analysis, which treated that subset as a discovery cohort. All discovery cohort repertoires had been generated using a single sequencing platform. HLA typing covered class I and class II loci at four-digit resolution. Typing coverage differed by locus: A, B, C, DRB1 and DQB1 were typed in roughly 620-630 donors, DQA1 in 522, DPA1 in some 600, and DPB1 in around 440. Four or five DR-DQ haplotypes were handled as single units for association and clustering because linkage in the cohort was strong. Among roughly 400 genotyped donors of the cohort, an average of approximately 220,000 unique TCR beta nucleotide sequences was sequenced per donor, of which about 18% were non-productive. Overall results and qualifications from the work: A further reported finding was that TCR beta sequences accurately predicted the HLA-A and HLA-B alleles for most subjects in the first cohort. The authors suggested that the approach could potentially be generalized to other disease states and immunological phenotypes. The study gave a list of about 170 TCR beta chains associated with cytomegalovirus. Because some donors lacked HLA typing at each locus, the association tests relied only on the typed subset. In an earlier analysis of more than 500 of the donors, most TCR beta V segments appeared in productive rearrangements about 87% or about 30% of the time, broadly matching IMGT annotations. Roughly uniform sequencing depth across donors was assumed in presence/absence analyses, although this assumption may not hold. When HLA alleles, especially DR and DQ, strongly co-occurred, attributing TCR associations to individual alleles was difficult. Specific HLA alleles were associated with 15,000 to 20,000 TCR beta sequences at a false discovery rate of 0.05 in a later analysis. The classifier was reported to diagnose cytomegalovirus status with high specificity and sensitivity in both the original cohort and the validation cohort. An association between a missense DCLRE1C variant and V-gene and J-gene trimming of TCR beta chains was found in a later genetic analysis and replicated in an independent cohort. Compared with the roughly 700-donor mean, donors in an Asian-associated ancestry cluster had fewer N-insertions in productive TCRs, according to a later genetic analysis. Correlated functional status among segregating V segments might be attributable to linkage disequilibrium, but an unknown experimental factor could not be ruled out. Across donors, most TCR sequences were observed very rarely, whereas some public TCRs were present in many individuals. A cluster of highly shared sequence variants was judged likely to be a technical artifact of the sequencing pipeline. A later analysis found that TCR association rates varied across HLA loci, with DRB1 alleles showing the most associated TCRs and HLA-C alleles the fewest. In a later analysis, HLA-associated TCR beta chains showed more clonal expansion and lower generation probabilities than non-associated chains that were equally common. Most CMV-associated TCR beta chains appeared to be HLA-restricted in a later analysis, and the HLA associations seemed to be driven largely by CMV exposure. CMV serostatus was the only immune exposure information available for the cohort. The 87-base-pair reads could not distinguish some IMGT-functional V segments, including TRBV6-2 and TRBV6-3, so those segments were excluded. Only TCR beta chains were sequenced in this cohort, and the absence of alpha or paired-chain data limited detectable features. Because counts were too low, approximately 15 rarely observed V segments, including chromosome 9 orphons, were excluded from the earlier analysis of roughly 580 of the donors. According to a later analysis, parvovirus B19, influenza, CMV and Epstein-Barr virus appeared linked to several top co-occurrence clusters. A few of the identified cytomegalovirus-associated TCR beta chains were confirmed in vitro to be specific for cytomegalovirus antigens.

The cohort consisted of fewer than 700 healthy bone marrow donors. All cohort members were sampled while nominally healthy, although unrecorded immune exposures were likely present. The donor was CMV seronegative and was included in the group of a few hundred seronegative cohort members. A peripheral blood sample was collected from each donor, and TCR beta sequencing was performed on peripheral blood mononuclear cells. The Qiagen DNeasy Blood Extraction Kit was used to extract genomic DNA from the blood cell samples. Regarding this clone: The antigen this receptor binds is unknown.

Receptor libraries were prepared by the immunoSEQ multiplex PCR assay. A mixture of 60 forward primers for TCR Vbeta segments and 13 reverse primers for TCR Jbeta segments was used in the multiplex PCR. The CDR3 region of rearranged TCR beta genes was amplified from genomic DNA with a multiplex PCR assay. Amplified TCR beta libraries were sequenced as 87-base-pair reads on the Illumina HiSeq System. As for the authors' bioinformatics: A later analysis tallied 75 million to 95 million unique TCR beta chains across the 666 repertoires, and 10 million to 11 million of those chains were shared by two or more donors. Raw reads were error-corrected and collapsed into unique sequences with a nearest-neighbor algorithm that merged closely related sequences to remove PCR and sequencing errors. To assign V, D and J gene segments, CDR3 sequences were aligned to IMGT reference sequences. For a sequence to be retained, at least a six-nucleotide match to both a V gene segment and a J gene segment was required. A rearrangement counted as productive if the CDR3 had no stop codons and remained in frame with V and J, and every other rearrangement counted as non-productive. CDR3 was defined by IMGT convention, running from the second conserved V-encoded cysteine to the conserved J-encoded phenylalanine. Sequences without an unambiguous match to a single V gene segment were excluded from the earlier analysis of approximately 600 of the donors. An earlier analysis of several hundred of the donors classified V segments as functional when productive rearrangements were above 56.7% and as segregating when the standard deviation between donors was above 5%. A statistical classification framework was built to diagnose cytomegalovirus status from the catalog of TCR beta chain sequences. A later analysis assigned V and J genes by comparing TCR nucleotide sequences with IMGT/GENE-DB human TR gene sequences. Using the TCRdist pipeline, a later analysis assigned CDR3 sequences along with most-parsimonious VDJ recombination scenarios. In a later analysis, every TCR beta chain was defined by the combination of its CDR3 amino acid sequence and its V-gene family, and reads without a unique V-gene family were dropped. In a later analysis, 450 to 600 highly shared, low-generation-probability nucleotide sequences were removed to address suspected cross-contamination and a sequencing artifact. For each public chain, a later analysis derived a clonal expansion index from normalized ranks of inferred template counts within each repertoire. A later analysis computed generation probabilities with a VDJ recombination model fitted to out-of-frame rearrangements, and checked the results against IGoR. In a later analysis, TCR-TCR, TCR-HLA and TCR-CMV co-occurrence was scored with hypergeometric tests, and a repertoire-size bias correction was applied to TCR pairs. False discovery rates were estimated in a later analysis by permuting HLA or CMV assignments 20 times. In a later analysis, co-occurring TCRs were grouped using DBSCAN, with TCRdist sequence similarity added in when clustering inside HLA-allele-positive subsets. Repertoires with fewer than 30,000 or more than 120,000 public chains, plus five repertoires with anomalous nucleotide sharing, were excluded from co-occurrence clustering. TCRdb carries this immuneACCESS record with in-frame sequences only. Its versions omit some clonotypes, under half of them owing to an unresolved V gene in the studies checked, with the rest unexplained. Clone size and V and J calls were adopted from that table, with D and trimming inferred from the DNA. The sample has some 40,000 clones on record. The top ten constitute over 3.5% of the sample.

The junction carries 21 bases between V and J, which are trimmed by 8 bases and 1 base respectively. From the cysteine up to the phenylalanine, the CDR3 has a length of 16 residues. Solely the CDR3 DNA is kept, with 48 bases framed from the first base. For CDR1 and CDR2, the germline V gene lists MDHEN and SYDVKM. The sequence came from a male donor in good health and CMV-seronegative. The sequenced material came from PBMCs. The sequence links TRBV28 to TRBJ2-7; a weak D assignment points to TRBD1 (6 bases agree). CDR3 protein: CASCEGTGQKSYEQYF. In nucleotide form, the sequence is TGTGCCAGCTGCGAAGGTACGGGACAAAAATCCTACGAGCAGTACTTC. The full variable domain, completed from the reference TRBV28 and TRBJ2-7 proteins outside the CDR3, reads DVKVTQSSRYLVKRTGEKVFLECVQDMDHENMFWYRQDPGLGLRLIYFSYDVKMKEKGDIPEGYSVSREKKERFSLILESASTNQTSMYLCASCEGTGQKSYEQYFGPGTRLTVT.